A selection of T cell receptor beta chains follows, all from one sample in a study of T cell repertoires in cytomegalovirus infection. MiXCR was run by TCRdb on the reads, yielding one entry per CDR3 protein. Among over 300,000 distinct CDR3 sequences listed, approximately 9.5% were seen once. The sequencing input was PBMCs. These receptors all stem from a human donor in good health (CMV status not recorded). Some clones in this sample may be carry-over from other donors' samples. The CDR3 runs from the conserved cysteine through the conserved F or W. The D gene is left open where the match is weak. Size is stated for part of the rows, as once, few or many counts, or as a class when the clone is expanded.

d_gene | abundance | j_gene | v_gene | CDR3aa | CDR3nt
TRBD2 | NA | TRBJ2-7 | TRBV2 | CASSEAWVAGSYEQYF | TGTGCCAGCAGTGAAGCGTGGGTAGCGGGATCCTACGAGCAGTACTTC
NA | many | TRBJ1-5 | TRBV7-2 | CASSFTGGISNQPQHF | TGTGCCAGCAGCTTCACCGGAGGGATCAGCAATCAGCCCCAGCATTTT
NA | NA | TRBJ2-3 | TRBV7-2 | CASSPAGGVRTDTQYF | TGTGCCAGCAGCCCTGCTGGCGGGGTCCGCACAGATACGCAGTATTTT
NA | few | TRBJ1-1 | TRBV11-2 | CASSRGGPEAFF | TGTGCCAGCAGCCGGGGGGGGCCTGAAGCTTTCTTT
NA | NA | TRBJ2-5 | TRBV7-2 | CASSRSLDETQYF | TGTGCCAGCAGTCGATCACTAGATGAGACCCAGTACTTC
TRBD2 | many | TRBJ2-3 | TRBV6-2/TRBV6-3 | CASSRRRTSGGENTQYF | TGTGCCAGCAGTCGACGAAGGACTAGCGGGGGTGAAAATACGCAGTATTTT
NA | few | TRBJ1-5 | TRBV4-1 | CASSQSKTAGNQPQHF | TGTGCCAGCAGCCAAAGTAAAACAGCGGGCAATCAGCCCCAGCATTTT
TRBD1 | few | TRBJ1-5 | TRBV12-3/TRBV12-4 | CASSPTGGNLNQPQHF | TGTGCCAGCAGTCCAACAGGGGGAAATTTGAACCAGCCCCAGCATTTT
TRBD2 | NA | TRBJ2-1 | TRBV7-2 | CASTQMAPLAGGENNEQFF | TGTGCCAGCACCCAGATGGCTCCTCTCGCGGGGGGGGAAAACAATGAGCAGTTCTTC
NA | many | TRBJ2-7 | TRBV12-3/TRBV12-4 | CASNQGGDSRVGEQYF | TGTGCCAGCAACCAGGGGGGGGACAGTAGGGTGGGAGAGCAGTACTTC
TRBD1 | NA | TRBJ1-5 | TRBV12-3/TRBV12-4 | CASRGGTASNQPQHF | TGTGCCAGCAGGGGGGGGACAGCCAGCAATCAGCCCCAGCATTTT
NA | many | TRBJ2-7 | TRBV7-2 | CASSFHRSSYEQYF | TGTGCCAGCAGCTTTCACAGGAGCTCCTACGAGCAGTACTTC
NA | few | TRBJ1-5 | TRBV7-2 | CASSPEGNNQPQHF | TGTGCCAGCAGCCCAGAAGGGAATAATCAGCCCCAGCATTTT
TRBD2 | NA | TRBJ2-1 | TRBV24-1 | CATSSSGMGSYNEQFF | TGTGCCACCAGTTCTAGCGGGATGGGCTCCTACAATGAGCAGTTCTTC
NA | few | TRBJ2-2 | TRBV7-2 | CAAGPLNTGELFF | TGTGCTGCAGGCCCCCTGAACACCGGGGAGCTGTTTTTT
NA | many | TRBJ2-5 | TRBV7-2 | CASSLGGSVQETQYF | TGTGCCAGCAGCTTAGGTGGGTCAGTTCAAGAGACCCAGTACTTC
NA | NA | TRBJ2-3 | TRBV27 | CASSLKKDTQYF | TGTGCCAGCAGTTTAAAGAAAGATACGCAGTATTTT
NA | NA | TRBJ1-1 | TRBV12-5 | CASANTGKTANTEAFF | TGTGCTAGTGCCAACACGGGGAAAACAGCGAACACTGAAGCTTTCTTT
NA | many | TRBJ1-1 | TRBV19 | CASSGYPGLLNTEAFF | TGTGCCAGTAGTGGATACCCGGGACTCCTGAACACTGAAGCTTTCTTT
NA | few | TRBJ2-7 | TRBV20-1 | CSAGLGLDEQYF | TGCAGTGCTGGCCTGGGCTTGGACGAGCAGTACTTC
TRBD1 | many | TRBJ1-4 | TRBV28 | CASSTGVTNEKLFF | TGTGCCAGCAGTACAGGGGTAACTAATGAAAAACTGTTTTTT
NA | NA | TRBJ1-3 | TRBV20-1 | CSAFGRSSGNTIYF | TGCAGTGCTTTTGGACGGTCCTCTGGAAACACCATATATTTT
NA | NA | TRBJ1-2 | TRBV4-1 | CASSQDILDPAFYGYTF | TGCGCCAGCAGCCAAGATATATTGGACCCAGCTTTCTATGGCTACACCTTC
NA | NA | TRBJ1-6 | TRBV5-5 | CASSLASGMGSPLHF | TGTGCCAGCAGCTTGGCATCAGGGATGGGATCACCCCTCCACTTT
NA | few | TRBJ2-1 | TRBV28 | CASSLVSPGAQFF | TGTGCCAGCAGTTTAGTCTCCCCGGGAGCGCAGTTCTTC
TRBD1 | many | TRBJ1-3 | TRBV11-2 | CASSGTGAGNTIYF | TGTGCCAGCAGCGGGACAGGGGCCGGAAACACCATATATTTT
NA | few | TRBJ1-5 | TRBV2 | CASSAGLHQPQHF | TGTGCCAGCAGTGCCGGGCTTCATCAGCCCCAGCATTTT
NA | many | TRBJ2-7 | TRBV7-2 | CASSSQGASIYEQYF | TGTGCCAGCAGCTCCCAGGGAGCTAGCATCTACGAGCAGTACTTC
NA | few | TRBJ2-1 | TRBV24-1 | CATSPEGRSNEQFF | TGTGCCACCAGTCCGGAGGGGCGTTCGAATGAGCAGTTCTTC
NA | few | TRBJ2-1 | TRBV7-9 | CASSPTNEQFF | TGTGCCAGCAGCCCCACCAATGAGCAGTTCTTC
TRBD2 | NA | TRBJ2-5 | TRBV27 | CASSFSASGRGGTQYF | TGTGCCAGCAGTTTTTCGGCTAGCGGGAGGGGAGGGACCCAGTACTTC
TRBD1 | few | TRBJ1-1 | TRBV6-2/TRBV6-3 | CASRWDSENTEAFF | TGTGCCAGCAGGTGGGACAGCGAGAACACTGAAGCTTTCTTT
TRBD1 | few | TRBJ1-2 | TRBV18 | CASSPGTAANYGYTF | TGTGCCAGCTCACCGGGGACAGCTGCTAACTATGGCTACACCTTC
TRBD1 | many | TRBJ2-7 | TRBV20-1 | CSARPRDRAGAYEQYF | TGCAGTGCTAGACCCCGGGACAGGGCGGGGGCCTACGAGCAGTACTTC
TRBD1 | few | TRBJ1-2 | TRBV5-1 | CASSLAGQGGGYTF | TGCGCCAGCAGCTTGGCGGGACAGGGAGGCGGCTACACCTTC
NA | NA | TRBJ2-1 | TRBV19 | CASSMYEGGHYNEQFF | TGTGCCAGTAGTATGTATGAGGGGGGGCACTACAATGAGCAGTTCTTC
NA | NA | TRBJ2-3 | TRBV5-1 | CASTPAPSTDTQYF | TGCGCCAGTACCCCGGCCCCTAGCACAGATACGCAGTATTTT
NA | NA | TRBJ2-7 | TRBV2 | CASTGYPYEQYF | TGTGCCAGCACAGGCTACCCCTACGAGCAGTACTTC
TRBD2 | many | TRBJ2-1 | TRBV7-2 | CASRLAGGWGNEQFF | TGTGCCAGCAGACTAGCGGGGGGTTGGGGCAATGAGCAGTTCTTC
TRBD1 | NA | TRBJ1-2 | TRBV7-2 | CASSPGTELYGYTF | TGTGCCAGCAGCCCCGGGACAGAACTCTATGGCTACACCTTC
TRBD1 | many | TRBJ2-2 | TRBV7-6 | CASSERQGNTGELFF | TGTGCCAGCAGCGAAAGACAGGGGAACACCGGGGAGCTGTTTTTT
NA | many | TRBJ1-1 | TRBV27 | CASSETGPTFSRGNTEAFF | TGTGCCAGCAGTGAGACAGGCCCTACATTTAGTCGAGGGAACACTGAAGCTTTCTTT
NA | many | TRBJ1-3 | TRBV7-2 | CASSSGTFFPGNTIYF | TGTGCCAGCAGCTCCGGGACATTTTTCCCTGGAAACACCATATATTTT
TRBD2 | few | TRBJ2-1 | TRBV6-2/TRBV6-3 | CASSSHRTSGRRGYNEQFF | TGTGCCAGCAGTTCCCATCGGACTAGCGGGAGGAGGGGGTACAATGAGCAGTTCTTC
TRBD2 | few | TRBJ2-5 | TRBV4-1 | CASSQVSSGGLQETQYF | TGCGCCAGCAGCCAAGTGTCTAGCGGGGGACTCCAAGAGACCCAGTACTTC
TRBD2 | few | TRBJ2-3 | TRBV11-2 | CASSRLAGSTDTQYF | TGTGCCAGCAGCCGCTTAGCGGGGAGCACAGATACGCAGTATTTT
TRBD1 | NA | TRBJ1-3 | TRBV28 | CASSDTGDGNTIYF | TGTGCCAGCAGCGATACAGGGGATGGAAACACCATATATTTT
TRBD2 | NA | TRBJ2-7 | TRBV12-3/TRBV12-4 | CASSLRRGGDGEQYF | TGTGCCAGCAGTTTGCGGCGGGGGGGAGACGGCGAGCAGTACTTC
NA | NA | TRBJ1-2 | TRBV10-3 | CAISADRAYGYTF | TGTGCCATCAGTGCTGACAGAGCATATGGCTACACCTTC
NA | NA | TRBJ2-7 | TRBV25-1 | CASSDELAGRYF | TGTGCCAGCAGTGATGAGTTGGCAGGGCGGTACTTC
TRBD2 | NA | TRBJ2-3 | TRBV2 | CASSETTSGGTDTQYF | TGTGCCAGCAGTGAAACGACTAGCGGGGGGACAGATACGCAGTATTTT
NA | few | TRBJ2-3 | TRBV11-2 | CASSLGPGVTDTQYF | TGTGCCAGCAGCTTAGGTCCCGGCGTAACAGATACGCAGTATTTT